These 13 T cell receptor beta chains share one sample of origin, sequenced in a study of CD8 T cells in ankylosing spondylitis. General observations from the study: Several highly homologous variants made up a TCR beta motif, and this motif appeared characteristic of ankylosing spondylitis blood.

TCRdb processed the 5' RACE reads anew with MiXCR; each CDR3 protein has one entry. The table has about 450,000 distinct CDR3 sequences, roughly a quarter seen once. Which antigens these TCRs recognize remains unknown. Material: blood, either unsorted or a sorted T cell fraction (not recorded which). The origin of the receptors is a male donor with ankylosing spondylitis.

The chain recombines TRBV3-1 with TRBJ2-1, with 7 positions matching TRBD2. Trimming cost V 8 bases and J 0 bases; bases outside gene matches: 10. Germline CDR1 reads LGHDT; CDR2 reads YNNKEL (reference sequence). The CDR3 is made up of 16 amino acids. The CDR3 spells CASGRLAQSSYNEQFF. CDR3 DNA sequence: TGTGCCAGCGGTAGACTAGCCCAAAGCTCCTACAATGAGCAGTTCTTC.

This chain connects TRBV10-3 to TRBJ2-1; TRBD2 agrees at 11 bases. Germline V CDR1 and CDR2: ENHRY, SYGVKD. The CDR3 has 15 residues. Trimming cost V 6 bases and J 4 bases; bases outside gene matches: 5. DNA for the CDR3: TGTGCCATCAGGGCCGGGACTAGCGGTTACAATGAGCAGTTCTTC. This codes for CAIRAGTSGYNEQFF.

This chain links TRBV12-3 or TRBV12-4 with TRBJ1-5; the D gene is possibly TRBD1 (6 bases). Trimming took off 2 bases at V and 2 bases at J, with 10 bases between the two ends. The CDR3 covers 15 residues. CDR3 sequence (DNA): TGTGCCAGCAGTTTAAGGGGGGTAGGCAATCAGCCCCAGCATTTT. Protein: CASSLRGVGNQPQHF.

This clonotype appeared a few times. The chain recombines TRBV30 with TRBJ1-1; 7 nucleotides line up with TRBD1. CDR1 is GTSNPN, CDR2 SVGIG, per germline (reference sequence). The CDR3 spans 15 residues. Germline trimming cut 0 bases from V and 1 base from J; bases unmatched to any gene: 5. CDR3 DNA: TGTGCCTGGAGTGTTCGGACAGGCGGGAACACTGAAGCTTTCTTT. It specifies CAWSVRTGGNTEAFF.

The rearrangement joins TRBV7-9 to TRBJ2-5; D is possibly TRBD1 or TRBD2 (5 bases each). Trimming stripped 7 bases from V and 5 bases from J, with 8 bases between. This CDR3 has 11 amino acids. CDR1 SEHNR and CDR2 FQNEAQ come from the germline V gene (reference sequence). The CDR3 nucleotides are TGTGCCAGCACCTGGGGGGAGACCCAGTACTTC. The encoded protein is CASTWGETQYF.

This clonotype was observed a few times. The chain joins TRBV27 to TRBJ1-1, with D perhaps matching TRBD1 (5 bases). V was clipped by 7 bases and J by 1 base, with 13 bases between them. The CDR3 runs to 14 residues. CDR1 MNHEY and CDR2 SMNVEV come from the germline V gene (reference sequence). CDR3: CASNPGGSNTEAFF. DNA for the CDR3: TGTGCCAGCAACCCTGGGGGGTCGAACACTGAAGCTTTCTTT.

This clonotype has at least ten counts. The chain couples TRBV7-2 to TRBJ2-3; D gene unclear. V was clipped by 4 bases and J by 4 bases, with 15 bases between them. There are 15 residues in the CDR3. The germline CDR1 and CDR2 sequences are SGHTA and FQGNSA. CDR3 DNA sequence: TGTGCCAGCAGCTCCGATATCTCCCGACCAGATACGCAGTATTTT. Its protein product is CASSSDISRPDTQYF.

This clonotype showed up just a few times. This sequence joins TRBV18 and TRBJ2-1; 8 positions agree with TRBD2. Per the germline V gene, CDR1 is KGHSH and CDR2 is LQKENI. Germline trimming cut 6 bases from V and 7 bases from J; bases unmatched to any gene: 8. The CDR3 is made up of 14 amino acids. The DNA of the CDR3 is TGTGCCAGCTCCCTAGGACTAGCCTCGAATGAGCAGTTCTTC. Translation gives CASSLGLASNEQFF.

This clonotype showed up just a few times. This chain connects TRBV2 to TRBJ2-7; D might be TRBD2 (5 bases). Per germline, CDR1 SNHLY and CDR2 FYNNEI. Trimming stripped 5 bases from V and 5 bases from J, with 13 bases between. The CDR3 has 13 residues. The CDR3 spells CASSRGFGHEQYV. The CDR3 DNA is TGTGCCAGCAGTCGGGGATTCGGGCACGAGCAGTACGTC.

This clonotype has a handful of counts. The chain combines TRBV20-1 with TRBJ1-2, with 7 positions matching TRBD1. With 5 bases clipped from V and 6 bases from J, the junction kept 18 bases outside the gene matches. Germline CDR1 is DFQATT and CDR2 is SNEGSKA (reference sequence). This CDR3 has 16 residues. This CDR3 is CSASTSGTANPNGYTF. The CDR3 region has the DNA TGCAGTGCTTCTACCTCCGGGACAGCCAACCCCAATGGCTACACCTTC.

The chain links TRBV5-6 to TRBJ1-1; D perhaps matches TRBD1 (6 bases). V was shortened by 0 bases and J by 8 bases, with 11 bases between the two germline ends. CDR1 and CDR2 (germline): SGHDT, YYEEEE. CDR3 length equals 13 residues. In DNA, the CDR3 is TGTGCCAGCAGCTTGGCACAGGGCGGGGAAGCTTTCTTT. It encodes CASSLAQGGEAFF.

This clonotype has more than one count but fewer than ten. V is TRBV29-1 and J is TRBJ2-2, with TRBD1 identical over 11 bases. The V and J ends lost 5 bases and 5 bases, in that order; junction bases with no gene match: 4. There are 14 residues in the CDR3. Germline CDR1 SQVTM, CDR2 ANQGSEA. This CDR3 reads CSVTGQGGTGELFF. CDR3 bases: TGCAGCGTTACGGGACAGGGGGGAACCGGGGAGCTGTTTTTT.

On this clonotype: At one boundary the junction diverges from the germline segment, which might be a read error. The chain couples TRBV2 to TRBJ2-7; no definite D call. CDR3 length equals 14 residues. Germline CDR1 is SNHLY and CDR2 is FYNNEI. CDR3 in amino acids: CASREAPVSYEQYF. CDR3 sequence (DNA): TGTGCCAGCAGGGAAGCTCCGGTCTCCTACGAGCAGTACTTC. Full variable domain (missing parts from reference TRBV2 and TRBJ2-7): EPEVTQTPSHQVTQMGQEVILRCVPISNHLYFYWYRQILGQKVEFLVSFYNNEISEKSEIFDDQFSVERPDGSNFTLKIRSTKLEDSAMYFCASREAPVSYEQYFGPGTRLTVT.